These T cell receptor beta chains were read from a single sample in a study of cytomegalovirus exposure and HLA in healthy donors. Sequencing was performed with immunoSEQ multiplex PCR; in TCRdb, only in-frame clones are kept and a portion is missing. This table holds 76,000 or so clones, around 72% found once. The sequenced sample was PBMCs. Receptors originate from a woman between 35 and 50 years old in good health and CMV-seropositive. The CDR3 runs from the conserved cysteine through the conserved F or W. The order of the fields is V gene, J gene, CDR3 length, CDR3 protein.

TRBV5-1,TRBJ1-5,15,CASSVAGGVNQPQHF
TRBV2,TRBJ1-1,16,CASSESRTGSGTEAFF
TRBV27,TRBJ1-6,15,CASSFLNEANSPLHF
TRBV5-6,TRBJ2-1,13,CARKRSSYNEQFF
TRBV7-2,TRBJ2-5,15,CASSSLAGTRETQYF
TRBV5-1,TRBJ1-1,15,CASSFSGTGGGSAFF
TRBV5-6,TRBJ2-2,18,CASSVRTSGGSNTGELFF
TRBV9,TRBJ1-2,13,CASSVGQSYGYTF
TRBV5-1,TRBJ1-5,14,CASSPTTGTQPQHF
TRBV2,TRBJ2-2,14,CASREASGTGELFF
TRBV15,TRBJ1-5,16,CATSRDRGNSNQPQHF
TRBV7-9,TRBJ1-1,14,CASSFLGTSTEAFF
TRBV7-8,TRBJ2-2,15,CASSRSGGASGELFF
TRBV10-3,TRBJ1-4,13,CAISESGDEKLFF
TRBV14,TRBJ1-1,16,CASRRGTGAPGTEAFF
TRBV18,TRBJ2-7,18,CASSPGLADKNYHYEQYF
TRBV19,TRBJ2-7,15,CASSITGVTSYEQYF
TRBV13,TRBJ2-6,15,CASSEQGAGANVLTF
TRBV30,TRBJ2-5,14,CAWSVQLIQETQYF
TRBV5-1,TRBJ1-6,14,CASSVGQGYSPLHF
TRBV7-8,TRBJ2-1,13,CASTIRQDNEQFF
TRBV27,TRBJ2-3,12,CASSSFTDTQYF